A selection of T cell receptor beta chains follows, all from one sample in a study of T cells in Graves' hyperthyroidism and ophthalmopathy. TCRdb reanalysed the multiplex PCR reads using MiXCR and keeps one entry per CDR3 protein. The sample shows roughly 350,000 distinct CDR3 sequences, around 15% of them seen only once. Sequencing was done on a sample of blood. Source of these receptors: a woman between 35 and 50 years old with Graves' ophthalmopathy. CDR3s include the opening cysteine and the closing phenylalanine or tryptophan. Fields, in order: CDR3 protein, CDR3 DNA, D gene, J gene, clone size, V gene. D genes are given only for firm matches. For some rows the clone size is stated as once, few or many, or as a class when expanded; others skip it.

cdr3_aa: CASGSRLAGFLGGNEQFF
cdr3_nt: TGTGCCAGCGGGTCCCGACTAGCGGGATTTCTTGGGGGCAATGAGCAGTTCTTC
d_call: TRBD2
j_call: TRBJ2-1
clone_size: NA
v_call: TRBV11-2

cdr3_aa: CASSSRRVTGERYNEQYF
cdr3_nt: TGTGCCAGCAGTTCTAGGCGCGTGACAGGGGAGCGGTATAACGAGCAGTACTTC
d_call: TRBD1
j_call: TRBJ2-7
clone_size: many
v_call: TRBV25-1

cdr3_aa: CASSQDLDQPQHF
cdr3_nt: TGCGCCAGCAGCCAAGATCTTGATCAGCCCCAGCATTTT
d_call: NA
j_call: TRBJ1-5
clone_size: NA
v_call: TRBV4-1

cdr3_aa: CSARPTSGGDTGELFF
cdr3_nt: TGCAGTGCTAGGCCGACTAGCGGGGGGGACACCGGGGAGCTGTTTTTT
d_call: TRBD2
j_call: TRBJ2-2
clone_size: many
v_call: TRBV20-1

cdr3_aa: CASSTGHGYTF
cdr3_nt: TGTGCCAGCAGTACCGGACACGGCTACACCTTC
d_call: NA
j_call: TRBJ1-2
clone_size: many
v_call: TRBV28

cdr3_aa: CATSRRLQNTEAFF
cdr3_nt: TGTGCCACCAGCAGGCGCCTACAGAACACTGAAGCTTTCTTT
d_call: NA
j_call: TRBJ1-1
clone_size: many
v_call: TRBV15

cdr3_aa: CASRWGTSNPDTQYF
cdr3_nt: TGTGCCAGTCGGTGGGGGACTAGCAATCCAGATACGCAGTATTTT
d_call: TRBD2
j_call: TRBJ2-3
clone_size: NA
v_call: TRBV12-3/TRBV12-4

cdr3_aa: CASSQDKGLAGVNEQFF
cdr3_nt: TGTGCCAGCAGCCAAGATAAAGGGCTAGCGGGAGTCAATGAGCAGTTCTTC
d_call: TRBD2
j_call: TRBJ2-1
clone_size: NA
v_call: TRBV3-1

cdr3_aa: CASSALGMRPYEQYF
cdr3_nt: TGTGCCAGCAGTGCGTTGGGGATGAGACCCTACGAGCAGTACTTC
d_call: NA
j_call: TRBJ2-7
clone_size: few
v_call: TRBV6-1

cdr3_aa: CASSRGQRSSYEQYF
cdr3_nt: TGTGCCAGCAGTAGGGGACAGCGGAGCTCCTACGAGCAGTACTTC
d_call: TRBD1
j_call: TRBJ2-7
clone_size: NA
v_call: TRBV6-1

cdr3_aa: CASSFGFDTEAFF
cdr3_nt: TGTGCCAGCAGCTTCGGGTTTGACACTGAAGCTTTCTTT
d_call: NA
j_call: TRBJ1-1
clone_size: many
v_call: TRBV11-3

cdr3_aa: CAISNGRTGNEQFF
cdr3_nt: TGTGCCATCAGTAACGGGAGGACGGGGAATGAGCAGTTCTTC
d_call: TRBD2
j_call: TRBJ2-1
clone_size: few
v_call: TRBV10-3

cdr3_aa: CGSSKTAGTPYEQYF
cdr3_nt: TGTGGCAGCAGTAAAACCGCTGGTACCCCCTACGAGCAGTACTTC
d_call: NA
j_call: TRBJ2-7
clone_size: NA
v_call: TRBV7-8

cdr3_aa: CASSYSGHRNEQFF
cdr3_nt: TGTGCCAGCAGTTACTCCGGACACCGCAATGAGCAGTTCTTC
d_call: NA
j_call: TRBJ2-1
clone_size: many
v_call: TRBV6-5

cdr3_aa: CASSLGASQETQYF
cdr3_nt: TGTGCCAGCAGCTTAGGGGCGAGCCAAGAGACCCAGTACTTC
d_call: NA
j_call: TRBJ2-5
clone_size: few
v_call: TRBV11-2

cdr3_aa: CASRGSRDYNQPQHF
cdr3_nt: TGTGCCAGCAGAGGGAGCCGGGACTACAATCAGCCCCAGCATTTT
d_call: NA
j_call: TRBJ1-5
clone_size: many
v_call: TRBV6-1

cdr3_aa: CATSHRGTGELFF
cdr3_nt: TGTGCCACCAGTCACCGGGGGACCGGGGAGCTGTTTTTT
d_call: NA
j_call: TRBJ2-2
clone_size: few
v_call: TRBV24-1

cdr3_aa: CTGTHLGEQYF
cdr3_nt: TGCACCGGGACACACTTAGGCGAGCAGTACTTC
d_call: NA
j_call: TRBJ2-7
clone_size: many
v_call: TRBV29-1

cdr3_aa: CSARTSGVNNEQFF
cdr3_nt: TGCAGTGCAAGAACTAGCGGAGTTAACAATGAGCAGTTCTTC
d_call: TRBD2
j_call: TRBJ2-1
clone_size: few
v_call: TRBV20-1

cdr3_aa: CASSLSLYNEQFF
cdr3_nt: TGTGCCAGCAGCTTATCACTGTACAATGAGCAGTTCTTC
d_call: NA
j_call: TRBJ2-1
clone_size: many
v_call: TRBV7-9

cdr3_aa: CASSHTGLGYGYTF
cdr3_nt: TGTGCCAGCAGCCACACGGGCTTGGGCTATGGCTACACCTTC
d_call: NA
j_call: TRBJ1-2
clone_size: few
v_call: TRBV7-9

cdr3_aa: CASSLPGGTGDHYEQYF
cdr3_nt: TGTGCCAGCAGCTTACCAGGCGGGACAGGGGACCACTACGAGCAGTACTTC
d_call: TRBD1
j_call: TRBJ2-7
clone_size: NA
v_call: TRBV7-9

cdr3_aa: CSVGLGQGSDEQYF
cdr3_nt: TGCAGCGTTGGACTGGGACAGGGGAGCGACGAGCAGTACTTC
d_call: TRBD1
j_call: TRBJ2-7
clone_size: many
v_call: TRBV29-1

cdr3_aa: CSARPGLAGARPSGDTQYF
cdr3_nt: TGCAGTGCTCGCCCGGGACTAGCGGGAGCAAGGCCGTCCGGGGATACGCAGTATTTT
d_call: TRBD2
j_call: TRBJ2-3
clone_size: NA
v_call: TRBV20-1

cdr3_aa: CASSLQSGSLTGGLFF
cdr3_nt: TGTGCCAGCAGCTTACAAAGCGGGAGCCTCACCGGGGGGCTGTTTTTT
d_call: TRBD2
j_call: TRBJ2-2
clone_size: once
v_call: TRBV11-3

cdr3_aa: CATSAQGSGYTF
cdr3_nt: TGTGCCACCAGTGCACAGGGTTCTGGCTACACCTTC
d_call: NA
j_call: TRBJ1-2
clone_size: many
v_call: TRBV24-1

cdr3_aa: CSASLGWGSGEQFF
cdr3_nt: TGCAGTGCTAGCTTGGGGTGGGGGTCGGGTGAGCAGTTCTTC
d_call: NA
j_call: TRBJ2-1
clone_size: many
v_call: TRBV20-1

cdr3_aa: CASSYGGEQETQYF
cdr3_nt: TGTGCCAGCAGTTACGGCGGGGAACAAGAGACCCAGTACTTC
d_call: NA
j_call: TRBJ2-5
clone_size: many
v_call: TRBV6-2/TRBV6-3

cdr3_aa: CAIRQQGQWGNTEAFF
cdr3_nt: TGTGCCATCCGTCAACAAGGACAGTGGGGGAACACTGAAGCTTTCTTT
d_call: NA
j_call: TRBJ1-1
clone_size: few
v_call: TRBV10-3

cdr3_aa: CASSQSPGDGAQHF
cdr3_nt: TGTGCCAGCTCACAATCGCCGGGGGATGGGGCCCAGCATTTT
d_call: NA
j_call: TRBJ1-5
clone_size: few
v_call: TRBV18

cdr3_aa: CASSPVGPNYGYTF
cdr3_nt: TGTGCCAGCAGTCCGGTCGGCCCTAACTATGGCTACACCTTC
d_call: NA
j_call: TRBJ1-2
clone_size: many
v_call: TRBV28

cdr3_aa: CASTRGGALRSPLHF
cdr3_nt: TGTGCCAGCACCAGGGGGGGTGCATTAAGATCACCCCTCCACTTT
d_call: TRBD1
j_call: TRBJ1-6
clone_size: many
v_call: TRBV28

cdr3_aa: CASSLEPGSIYGYTF
cdr3_nt: TGTGCCAGCAGCTTGGAACCAGGGTCGATCTATGGCTACACCTTC
d_call: NA
j_call: TRBJ1-2
clone_size: NA
v_call: TRBV5-4

cdr3_aa: CAWWGSALVRTGYTF
cdr3_nt: TGTGCCTGGTGGGGAAGCGCATTGGTTAGAACGGGCTACACCTTC
d_call: NA
j_call: TRBJ1-2
clone_size: many
v_call: TRBV30

cdr3_aa: CASTQVPADVWSSYNSPLHF
cdr3_nt: TGTGCCAGTACCCAAGTTCCGGCGGACGTCTGGAGCTCCTATAATTCACCCCTCCACTTT
d_call: NA
j_call: TRBJ1-6
clone_size: few
v_call: TRBV19

cdr3_aa: CASSIDRRRRGNYGYTF
cdr3_nt: TGTGCCAGTAGTATAGACCGCCGACGGAGGGGGAACTATGGCTACACCTTC
d_call: NA
j_call: TRBJ1-2
clone_size: NA
v_call: TRBV19

cdr3_aa: CSARDRTSGGADTGELFF
cdr3_nt: TGCAGTGCTAGAGATAGGACTAGCGGGGGGGCGGACACCGGGGAGCTGTTTTTT
d_call: TRBD2
j_call: TRBJ2-2
clone_size: few
v_call: TRBV20-1

cdr3_aa: CASGSTGGPNNEQFF
cdr3_nt: TGTGCCAGCGGTTCGACAGGGGGCCCCAACAATGAGCAGTTCTTC
d_call: TRBD1
j_call: TRBJ2-1
clone_size: many
v_call: TRBV2

cdr3_aa: CAYPGGGLSSTDTQYF
cdr3_nt: TGTGCTTATCCCGGCGGGGGTTTATCTAGCACAGATACGCAGTATTTT
d_call: TRBD2
j_call: TRBJ2-3
clone_size: many
v_call: TRBV7-9

cdr3_aa: CASSALPAHSTDTQYF
cdr3_nt: TGTGCCAGCAGCGCGCTCCCTGCCCACAGCACAGATACGCAGTATTTT
d_call: NA
j_call: TRBJ2-3
clone_size: NA
v_call: TRBV9

cdr3_aa: CASSSELDPTDTQYF
cdr3_nt: TGTGCCAGCAGTTCCGAGTTAGACCCCACAGATACGCAGTATTTT
d_call: NA
j_call: TRBJ2-3
clone_size: many
v_call: TRBV28

cdr3_aa: CASSQDRALSALHF
cdr3_nt: TGTGCCAGCAGCCAGGACAGAGCCCTTTCGGCCCTCCACTTT
d_call: NA
j_call: TRBJ1-6
clone_size: many
v_call: TRBV6-1

cdr3_aa: CASSWRGGGRETQYF
cdr3_nt: TGTGCCAGCAGCTGGAGGGGCGGGGGTCGGGAGACCCAGTACTTC
d_call: TRBD2
j_call: TRBJ2-5
clone_size: many
v_call: TRBV7-2

cdr3_aa: CSAREVAASTDTQYF
cdr3_nt: TGCAGTGCTAGAGAAGTTGCAGCTAGCACAGATACGCAGTATTTT
d_call: NA
j_call: TRBJ2-3
clone_size: many
v_call: TRBV20-1

cdr3_aa: CASSWRTNGYTF
cdr3_nt: TGTGCCAGCAGCTGGCGGACAAATGGCTACACCTTC
d_call: NA
j_call: TRBJ1-2
clone_size: few
v_call: TRBV5-8